A single sample is the source of the 20 T cell receptor beta chains below, sequenced in a study of T cell changes during pregnancy in multiple sclerosis. Clones were sequenced by immunoSEQ multiplex PCR, and TCRdb holds only the in-frame ones, with some missing. This repertoire shows 50,000 or so clones, around 92% found once; its top ten account for about 0.6%. Sequences were derived from CD4+ T cells from peripheral blood mononuclear cells, sampled after pregnancy. Receptors originate from a female donor with multiple sclerosis, enrolled in a pregnancy study.

The V and J genes are TRBV4-3 and TRBJ1-4, with TRBD1 as a possible D gene (6 bases). Trimming removed 3 bases at V and 5 bases at J, with 16 bases between. This CDR3 has 16 residues. From germline, CDR1 is LGHNA and CDR2 YSLEER. The CDR3 nucleotides read TGCGCCAGCAGCCAGGACCTCGGGACACCGAATGAAAAACTGTTTTTT. This sequence encodes CASSQDLGTPNEKLFF.

The genes are TRBV19 and TRBJ2-5; no firm D call. This CDR3 region has 13 residues. V was trimmed by 1 base and J by 2 bases, leaving 5 bases between them. Per germline, CDR1 LNHDA and CDR2 SQIVND (reference sequence). The CDR3, as DNA: TGTGCCAGTAGTATAGCCGGGCAAGAGACCCAGTACTTC. Translation: CASSIAGQETQYF.

The V gene is TRBV15, the J gene TRBJ2-7; no firm D call. The CDR3 is 14 residues long. The V end was cut by 0 bases, the J end by 0 bases, with 6 bases between. In germline, CDR1 is LNHNV, CDR2 YYDKDF (reference sequence). This chain's CDR3 is CATSREGSSYEQYF. The DNA of the CDR3 is TGTGCCACCAGCAGAGAGGGCAGCTCCTACGAGCAGTACTTC. Full variable domain (missing parts from reference TRBV15 and TRBJ2-7): DAMVIQNPRYQVTQFGKPVTLSCSQTLNHNVMYWYQQKSSQAPKLLFHYYDKDFNNEADTPDNFQSRRPNTSFCFLDIRSPGLGDTAMYLCATSREGSSYEQYFGPGTRLTVT.

J is TRBJ2-1 and V is TRBV19, with D maybe TRBD2 (5 bases). CDR1 is LNHDA, CDR2 SQIVND, per germline (reference sequence). V gave up 5 bases and J gave up 4 bases, with 6 bases separating them. The CDR3 totals 12 residues. CDR3 amino acids: CASSGEYNEQFF. CDR3 coding DNA: TGTGCCAGTAGTGGGGAGTACAATGAGCAGTTCTTC.

The chain employs TRBV28 and TRBJ1-2; unclear D gene. Germline loops: CDR1 MDHEN, CDR2 SYDVKM. The V end lost 3 bases, the J end lost 4 bases, and 18 bases lay between the germline ends. This CDR3 comprises 16 residues. The CDR3 sequence: CASSFFGPMGSYGYTF. As DNA, the CDR3 is TGTGCCAGCAGTTTCTTTGGTCCCATGGGGAGCTATGGCTACACCTTC.

This chain joins TRBV7-6 and TRBJ2-7, with 8 bases identical to TRBD1. V lost 5 bases, J lost 3 bases, and 9 bases stayed unmatched. The CDR3 extends over 15 amino acids. Germline V gene sequence: CDR1 SGHVS, CDR2 FNYEAQ. CDR3 protein: CASSSPGGAGYEQYF. Written as DNA, the CDR3 is TGTGCCAGCAGCAGCCCAGGGGGCGCGGGCTACGAGCAGTACTTC. Variable domain in full (rest from reference TRBV7-6 and TRBJ2-7): GAGVSQSPRYKVTKRGQDVALRCDPISGHVSLYWYRQALGQGPEFLTYFNYEAQQDKSGLPNDRFSAERPEGSISTLTIQRTEQRDSAMYRCASSSPGGAGYEQYFGPGTRLTVT.

The chain is built from TRBV7-9 and TRBJ1-2, with 8 bases identical to TRBD1. The CDR3 runs to 17 residues. Losses at the gene ends were 5 bases for V and 2 bases for J; bases not matched to a gene: 13. The germline gives CDR1 SEHNR, CDR2 FQNEAQ (reference sequence). The CDR3 DNA reads as TGTGCCAGCAGCCTCCTACTTAGCCAGGGGGCAAACTATGGCTACACCTTC. It translates to CASSLLLSQGANYGYTF.

The table lists this clone with a few counts. The chain recombines TRBV6-5 with TRBJ2-7; 11 bases match TRBD2. CDR1 is MNHEY, CDR2 SVGAGI, per germline. J lost 3 bases, V lost 2 bases, and 0 bases had no gene match. The CDR3 totals 14 residues. The CDR3 DNA reads TGTGCCAGCAGTTACACTAGCGGGAGCTACGAGCAGTACTTC. It yields the protein CASSYTSGSYEQYF.

The chain combines TRBV18 with TRBJ1-1; unclear D gene. The CDR3 length is 15 residues. V shed 1 base and J shed 0 bases, with 9 bases lying between them. From germline, CDR1 is KGHSH and CDR2 LQKENI. The CDR3 here is CASSPLEGMNTEAFF. The CDR3 DNA follows: TGTGCCAGCTCACCACTTGAGGGAATGAACACTGAAGCTTTCTTT. Together with reference TRBV18 and TRBJ1-1, the CDR3 gives the full variable domain: NAGVMQNPRHLVRRRGQEARLRCSPMKGHSHVYWYRQLPEEGLKFMVYLQKENIIDESGMPKERFSAEFPKEGPSILRIQQVVRGDSAAYFCASSPLEGMNTEAFFGQGTRLTVV.

Only a few counts were recorded for this clone. The V and J genes are TRBV5-1 and TRBJ1-1, with D maybe TRBD1 (6 bases). The germline V gene encodes CDR1 SGHRS and CDR2 YFSETQ. This CDR3 is built from 13 residues. V lost 7 bases, J lost 0 bases, and 10 bases lay in between. CDR3 loop: CASRDTVNTEAFF. CDR3 coding DNA: TGCGCCAGCCGGGACACCGTGAACACTGAAGCTTTCTTT.

J is TRBJ2-7 and V is TRBV7-3; TRBD1 is a possible D gene (6 bases). V dropped 6 bases and J dropped 2 bases, with 14 bases sitting between them. The CDR3 contains 14 residues. The germline CDR1 and CDR2 sequences are SGHTA and FQGTGA. The CDR3: CASSTGIGAYEQYF. The CDR3, as DNA: TGTGCCAGCAGTACAGGGATAGGGGCCTACGAGCAGTACTTC.

Note on this clone: At one of its ends the junction is not consistent with the germline gene, which may arise from a read error. The rearrangement links TRBV9 to TRBJ2-1; a weak D match, TRBD1 (6 bases). Germline V gives CDR1 SGDLS, CDR2 YYNGEE. The CDR3 length is 14 residues. The CDR3 region has the DNA TGTGCCAGCAGCGTGTTGGGGGCCACCAATGAGCAGCTCTTC. It encodes CASSVLGATNEQLF. Full variable domain (outside the CDR3, taken from reference TRBV9 and TRBJ2-1): DSGVTQTPKHLITATGQRVTLRCSPRSGDLSVYWYQQSLDQGLQFLIQYYNGEERAKGNILERFSAQQFPDLHSELNLSSLELGDSALYFCASSVLGATNEQLFGPGTRLTVL.

This clone was observed at least ten times. The chain carries TRBV19 and TRBJ1-5; D may be TRBD1 (5 bases). The germline gives CDR1 LNHDA, CDR2 SQIVND (reference sequence). V gave up 5 bases and J gave up 5 bases, with 13 bases separating them. The CDR3 has 14 residues. This CDR3 is CASSFPGGDQPQHF. The CDR3 nucleotides are TGTGCCAGTAGTTTCCCCGGGGGGGATCAGCCCCAGCATTTT.

The genes are TRBV2 and TRBJ2-3; 15 bases are a match to TRBD2. Germline V gene sequence: CDR1 SNHLY, CDR2 FYNNEI. This CDR3 is 18 amino acids long. Losses at the gene ends were 6 bases for V and 5 bases for J; bases not matched to a gene: 12. CDR3 bases: TGTGCCAGCAGACGGGGACTAGCGGGAGGAAGAGCCGGAGATACGCAGTATTTT. The encoded protein is CASRRGLAGGRAGDTQYF.

The chain uses TRBV11-2 and TRBJ2-5; weak D call: TRBD2 (6 bases). Trimming left V 5 bases short and J 2 bases short, with 15 bases between. CDR1 is SGHAT and CDR2 is FQNNGV in the germline V gene. The CDR3 is 15 amino acids. The CDR3 loop reads CASSRSGLSQETQYF. CDR3 nucleotide sequence: TGTGCCAGCAGCCGGTCGGGACTGTCTCAAGAGACCCAGTACTTC.

The chain joins TRBV7-9 to TRBJ1-2; D is ambiguous. Per the germline V gene, CDR1 is SEHNR and CDR2 is FQNEAQ (reference sequence). Trimming stripped 1 base from V and 8 bases from J, with 11 bases between. CDR3 length equals 13 residues. In nucleotides, the CDR3 is TGTGCCAGCAGCTTAGATAGAGGAAAGGGCTACACCTTC. Protein: CASSLDRGKGYTF. Complete variable domain (other parts from reference TRBV7-9 and TRBJ1-2): DTGVSQNPRHKITKRGQNVTFRCDPISEHNRLYWYRQTLGQGPEFLTYFQNEAQLEKSRLLSDRFSAERPKGSFSTLEIQRTEQGDSAMYLCASSLDRGKGYTFGSGTRLTVV.

In its sample, this clone was seen a few times. The genes are TRBV11-2 and TRBJ2-5; TRBD1 matches at 8 bases. The CDR3 contains 16 residues. Looked up from germline, CDR1 is SGHAT and CDR2 is FQNNGV. J gave up 3 bases and V 5 bases, and 11 bases lay outside the gene matches. This CDR3 reads CASSPGGRVGEETQYF. The CDR3 nucleotides read TGTGCCAGCAGCCCAGGGGGCAGGGTCGGAGAAGAGACCCAGTACTTC.

The chain couples TRBV5-1 to TRBJ1-4; perhaps TRBD1 as D (6 bases). Germline CDR1 reads SGHRS; CDR2 reads YFSETQ. The CDR3 has 16 amino acids. V gave up 3 bases and J gave up 2 bases, with 14 bases separating them. DNA for the CDR3: TGCGCCAGCAGCTCGGCGGGGGCGGCGACTAATGAAAAACTGTTTTTT. Its protein is CASSSAGAATNEKLFF. The variable domain in full, completed from reference TRBV5-1 and TRBJ1-4, reads KAGVTQTPRYLIKTRGQQVTLSCSPISGHRSVSWYQQTPGQGLQFLFEYFSETQRNKGNFPGRFSGRQFSNSRSEMNVSTLELGDSALYLCASSSAGAATNEKLFFGSGTQLSVL.

The J gene is TRBJ1-4, the V gene TRBV6-5; D unresolved. Between the trimmed V and J ends, which lost 5 bases and 2 bases, there was a span of 12 bases. The CDR3 spans 15 residues. The germline CDR1 and CDR2 sequences are MNHEY and SVGAGI. The CDR3 reads CASSAAGITNEKLFF. The CDR3 nucleotides are TGTGCCAGCAGTGCCGCGGGGATCACTAATGAAAAACTGTTTTTT.

This chain joins TRBV13 and TRBJ2-7; TRBD1 agrees at 10 bases. Germline V gene lookup returns CDR1 PRHDT and CDR2 FYEKMQ (reference sequence). The CDR3 is made up of 15 amino acids. J gave up 2 bases and V 5 bases, and 6 bases lay outside the gene matches. This chain's CDR3 is CASSPRGTGAYEQYF. DNA of the CDR3: TGTGCCAGCAGCCCCCGAGGGACAGGGGCCTACGAGCAGTACTTC. Using reference TRBV13 and TRBJ2-7 for the parts outside the CDR3, the full variable domain is AAGVIQSPRHLIKEKRETATLKCYPIPRHDTVYWYQQGPGQDPQFLISFYEKMQSDKGSIPDRFSAQQFSDYHSELNMSSLELGDSALYFCASSPRGTGAYEQYFGPGTRLTVT.